This TCR beta chain derives from a study of blood T cell repertoires in COVID-19. About the research overall: PBMCs, B-cell-depleted T cells, or T cells provided the cDNA or gDNA that made up the material.

Clones were read by immunoSEQ multiplex PCR, and TCRdb kept only the in-frame ones, dropping some. The data contain 290,000 or so clones, around nine tenths of them singletons. V shed 6 bases, J shed 2 bases, and the junction held 13 bases outside the gene matches. Germline lookup yields CDR1 MNHNS and CDR2 SASEGT. The CDR3 runs to 18 residues. Sequenced: PBMCs or T cells enriched from blood (not recorded which). V and J are TRBV6-1 and TRBJ2-1, with 10 bases aligning to TRBD2. The source is a woman between 18 and 30 years old who had recovered from COVID-19. The CDR3 sequence is CASRERAGGFLAYNEQFF. CDR3 bases: TGTGCCAGCAGGGAAAGAGCGGGGGGGTTTTTGGCCTACAATGAGCAGTTCTTC.